The present TCR beta chain was sequenced within a study of T cell responses to AZD1222 COVID-19 vaccine. Germline V gene data show CDR1 as MNHNS and CDR2 as SASEGT. V was trimmed by 2 bases and J by 9 bases, leaving 11 bases between them. CDR3 length equals 13 residues. Here immunoSEQ multiplex PCR was the method, and the copy in TCRdb shows in-frame clones only, minus some. The sample lists roughly 67,000 clones; 89% were seen once. The chain links TRBV6-1 to TRBJ2-1; D is undetermined. This sample comprised peripheral blood, obtained 28 days after the second AZD1222 dose. The receptor comes from an adult who received the AZD1222 COVID-19 vaccine. In nucleotides, the CDR3 is TGTGCCAGCAGTGAAATTAAGACGGGTGAGCAGTTCTTC. Translation gives CASSEIKTGEQFF.